This T cell receptor (beta chain) was identified in a study of response to subunit inactivated influenza vaccine. Findings and limits, study-wide: It was suggested by the authors that few new T cells are recruited by each seasonal influenza vaccination.

The length of the CDR3 is 15 residues. V shed 3 bases and J 5 bases; nucleotides not matched to a gene: 7. Germline CDR1 and CDR2: LNHNV and YYDKDF (reference sequence). One entry per CDR3 protein, called by TCRdb with MiXCR from the RT-PCR reads. This sample has some 800,000 distinct CDR3 sequences, with about 20% found just once. On this clonotype itself: The target antigen is unknown.

The receptor was isolated from a man between 45 and 60 years old who received an inactivated influenza vaccine. V gene TRBV15 combines with J gene TRBJ2-5, with TRBD1 matching 9 bases. Sequences were derived from PBMCs from blood, sampled around 5 days after vaccination. This chain's CDR3 is CATSSGTGGAETQYF. The CDR3 DNA follows: TGTGCCACCAGCAGTGGAACAGGGGGCGCTGAGACCCAGTACTTC.